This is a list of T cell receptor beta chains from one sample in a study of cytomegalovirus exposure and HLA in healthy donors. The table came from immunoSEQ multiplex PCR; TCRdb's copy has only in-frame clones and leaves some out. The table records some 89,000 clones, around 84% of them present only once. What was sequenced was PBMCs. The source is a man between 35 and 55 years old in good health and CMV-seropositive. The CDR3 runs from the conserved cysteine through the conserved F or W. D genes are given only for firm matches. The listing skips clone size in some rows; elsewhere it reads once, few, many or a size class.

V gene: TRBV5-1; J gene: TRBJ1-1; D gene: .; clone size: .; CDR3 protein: CASSLTAAGEAFF; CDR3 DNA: TGCGCCAGCAGCCTCACAGCCGCGGGGGAAGCTTTCTTT
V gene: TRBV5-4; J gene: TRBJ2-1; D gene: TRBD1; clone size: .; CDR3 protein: CASSLRDRYNEQFF; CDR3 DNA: TGTGCCAGCAGCCTCCGGGACAGGTACAATGAGCAGTTCTTC
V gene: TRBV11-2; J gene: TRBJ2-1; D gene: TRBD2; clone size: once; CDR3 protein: CASSSGLAGVNEQFF; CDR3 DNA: TGTGCCAGCAGCTCCGGACTAGCGGGAGTAAATGAGCAGTTCTTC
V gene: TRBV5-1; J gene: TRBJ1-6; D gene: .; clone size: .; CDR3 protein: CASSQQGSKNSPLHF; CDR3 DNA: TGCGCCAGCAGCCAACAGGGAAGTAAGAATTCACCCCTCCACTTT
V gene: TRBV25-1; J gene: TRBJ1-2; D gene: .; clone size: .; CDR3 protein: CASRQGRGYGYTF; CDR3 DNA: TGTGCCAGCAGGCAGGGGCGAGGCTATGGCTACACCTTC
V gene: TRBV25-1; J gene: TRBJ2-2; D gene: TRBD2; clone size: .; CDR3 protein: CASSELAGGASGELFF; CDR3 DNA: TGTGCCAGCAGTGAATTAGCGGGGGGGGCATCCGGGGAGCTGTTTTTT
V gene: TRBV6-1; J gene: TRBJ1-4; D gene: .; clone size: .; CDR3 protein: CASSDSPLVQKLFF; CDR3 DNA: TGTGCCAGCAGTGATAGCCCGCTCGTTCAGAAACTGTTTTTT
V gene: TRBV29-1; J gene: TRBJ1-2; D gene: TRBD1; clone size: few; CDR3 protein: CSVGETGAYGYTF; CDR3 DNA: TGCAGCGTTGGCGAGACAGGGGCCTATGGCTACACCTTC
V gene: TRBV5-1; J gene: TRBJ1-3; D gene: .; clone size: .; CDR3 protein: CASSQTGNGNTIYF; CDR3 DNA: TGCGCCAGCAGCCAGACAGGAAATGGAAACACCATATATTTT
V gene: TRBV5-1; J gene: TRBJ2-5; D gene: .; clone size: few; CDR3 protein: CASSLAGVAETQYF; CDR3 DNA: TGCGCCAGCAGCTTGGCAGGGGTGGCGGAGACCCAGTACTTC
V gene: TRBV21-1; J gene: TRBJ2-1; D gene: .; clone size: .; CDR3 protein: CASSGQGVGQFF; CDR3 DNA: TGTGCCAGCAGCGGACAGGGGGTAGGGCAGTTCTTC
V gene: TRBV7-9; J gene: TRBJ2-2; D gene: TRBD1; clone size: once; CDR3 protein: CSSSFFRDRNTGELFF; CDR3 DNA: TGTTCCAGCAGCTTTTTTCGGGACAGAAACACCGGGGAGCTGTTTTTT
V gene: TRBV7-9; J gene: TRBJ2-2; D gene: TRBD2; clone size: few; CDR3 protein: CASSWSGGFTGELFF; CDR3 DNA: TGTGCCAGCAGTTGGAGCGGGGGGTTCACCGGGGAGCTGTTTTTT
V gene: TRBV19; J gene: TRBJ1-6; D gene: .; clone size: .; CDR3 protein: CASSTPGHSNSPLHF; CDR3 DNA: TGTGCCAGTAGTACTCCGGGACATAGTAATTCACCCCTCCACTTT
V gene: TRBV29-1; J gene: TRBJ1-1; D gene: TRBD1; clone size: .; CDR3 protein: CSVHAGGEAFF; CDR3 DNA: TGCAGCGTCCACGCAGGGGGTGAAGCTTTCTTT
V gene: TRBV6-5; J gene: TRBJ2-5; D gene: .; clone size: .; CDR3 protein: CASSYQGWGEETQYF; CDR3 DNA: TGTGCCAGCAGTTACCAGGGCTGGGGGGAGGAGACCCAGTACTTC
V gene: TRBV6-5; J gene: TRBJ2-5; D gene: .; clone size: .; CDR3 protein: CASSRTVQETQYF; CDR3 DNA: TGTGCCAGCAGCCGGACAGTACAAGAGACCCAGTACTTC
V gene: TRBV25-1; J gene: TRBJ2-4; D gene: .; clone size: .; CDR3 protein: CASSEPFTGGDIQYF; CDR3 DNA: TGTGCCAGCAGTGAACCCTTTACAGGGGGGGACATTCAGTACTTC
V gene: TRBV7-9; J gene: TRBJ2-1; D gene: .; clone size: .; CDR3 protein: CASSNRGSSYNEQFF; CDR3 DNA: TGTGCCAGCAGCAACCGGGGGAGCTCCTACAATGAGCAGTTCTTC
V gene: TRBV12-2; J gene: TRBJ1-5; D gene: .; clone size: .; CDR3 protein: CASRSETEWAGAVYQPQHF; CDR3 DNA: TGTGCAAGTCGCTCCGAGACAGAGTGGGCGGGGGCGGTATATCAGCCCCAGCATTTT
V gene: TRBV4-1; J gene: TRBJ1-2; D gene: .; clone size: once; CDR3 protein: CASSQQTGDYGYTF; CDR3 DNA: TGCGCCAGCAGCCAACAAACAGGAGACTATGGCTACACCTTC
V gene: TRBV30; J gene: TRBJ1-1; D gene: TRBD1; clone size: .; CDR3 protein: CAWSVTGGIEAFF; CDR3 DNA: TGTGCCTGGAGTGTGACAGGGGGTATTGAAGCTTTCTTT
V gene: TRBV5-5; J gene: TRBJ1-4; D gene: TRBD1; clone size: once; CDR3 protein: CASSFDRGGEKLFF; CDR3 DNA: TGTGCCAGCAGCTTCGACAGGGGGGGGGAAAAACTGTTTTTT
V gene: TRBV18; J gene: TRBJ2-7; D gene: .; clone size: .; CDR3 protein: CASSLRREHEQYF; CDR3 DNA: TGTGCCAGCTCACTCAGGAGGGAGCACGAGCAGTACTTC
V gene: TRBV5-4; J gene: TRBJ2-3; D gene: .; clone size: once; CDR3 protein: CASSLGRAGDTQYF; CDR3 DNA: TGTGCCAGCAGCTTGGGGCGGGCCGGAGATACGCAGTATTTT
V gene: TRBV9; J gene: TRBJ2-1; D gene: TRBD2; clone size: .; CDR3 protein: CASSVGSGGALYNEQFF; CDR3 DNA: TGTGCCAGCAGCGTAGGTAGCGGGGGGGCCCTGTACAATGAGCAGTTCTTC
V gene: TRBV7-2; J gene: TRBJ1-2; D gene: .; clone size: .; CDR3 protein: CASSLGEGYGYTF; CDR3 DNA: TGTGCCAGCAGCTTAGGGGAGGGCTATGGCTACACCTTC
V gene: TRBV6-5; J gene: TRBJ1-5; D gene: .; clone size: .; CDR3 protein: CASSRDRLVQPQHF; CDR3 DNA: TGTGCCAGCAGCCGCGACAGGCTGGTCCAGCCCCAGCATTTT
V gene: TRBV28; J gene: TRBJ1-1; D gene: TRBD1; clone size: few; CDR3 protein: CASSFRGRPLTEAFF; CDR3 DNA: TGTGCCAGCAGCTTCAGGGGGCGCCCCTTGACTGAAGCTTTCTTT
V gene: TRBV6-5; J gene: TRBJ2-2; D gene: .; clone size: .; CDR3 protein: CASSFFQGRSTGELFF; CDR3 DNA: TGTGCCAGCAGTTTTTTCCAGGGCCGAAGCACCGGGGAGCTGTTTTTT
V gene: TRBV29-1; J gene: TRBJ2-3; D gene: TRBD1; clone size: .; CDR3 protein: CSVWTGSDTQYF; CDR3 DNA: TGCAGCGTGTGGACAGGGTCCGATACGCAGTATTTT
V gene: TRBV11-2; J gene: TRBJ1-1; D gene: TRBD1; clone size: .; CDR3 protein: CASSLDRGGTEAFF; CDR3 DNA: TGTGCCAGCAGCCTGGACAGGGGGGGGACTGAAGCTTTCTTT
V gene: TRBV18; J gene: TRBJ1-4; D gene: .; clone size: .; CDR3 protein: CASSPGGNEKLFF; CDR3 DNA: TGTGCCAGCTCACCGGGAGGGAATGAAAAACTGTTTTTT
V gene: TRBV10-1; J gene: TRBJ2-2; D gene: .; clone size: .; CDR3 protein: CASSVAGENTGELFF; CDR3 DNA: TGCGCCAGCAGTGTAGCAGGGGAAAACACCGGGGAGCTGTTTTTT
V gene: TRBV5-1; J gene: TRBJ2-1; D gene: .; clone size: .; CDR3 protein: CASSLRGAIGNEQFF; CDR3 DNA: TGCGCCAGCAGCCTACGGGGGGCCATTGGGAATGAGCAGTTCTTC
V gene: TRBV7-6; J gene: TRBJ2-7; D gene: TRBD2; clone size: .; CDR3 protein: CASSYGGATSGHYEQYF; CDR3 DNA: TGTGCCAGCTCCTATGGGGGGGCGACTAGCGGGCACTACGAGCAGTACTTC
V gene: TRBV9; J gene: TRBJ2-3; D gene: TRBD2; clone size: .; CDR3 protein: CASSVGLSGLDLIHTQYF; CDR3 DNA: TGTGCCAGCAGCGTAGGGTTATCGGGACTAGATCTTATACATACGCAGTATTTT
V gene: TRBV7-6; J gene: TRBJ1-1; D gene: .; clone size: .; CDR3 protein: CANKLISWNTEAFF; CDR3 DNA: TGTGCCAATAAGCTTATATCATGGAACACTGAAGCTTTCTTT
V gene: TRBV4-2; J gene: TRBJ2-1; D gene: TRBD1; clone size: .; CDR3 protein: CASSRDGTADNEQFF; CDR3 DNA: TGTGCCAGCAGCCGCGACGGGACAGCGGACAATGAGCAGTTCTTC
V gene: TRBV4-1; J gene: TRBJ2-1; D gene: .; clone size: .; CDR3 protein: CASSQGLANEQFF; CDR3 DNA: TGCGCCAGCAGCCAAGGCCTAGCGAATGAGCAGTTCTTC
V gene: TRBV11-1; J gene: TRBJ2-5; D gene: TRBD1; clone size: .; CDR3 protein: CASSRWTGTQETQYF; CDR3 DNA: TGTGCCAGCAGCAGATGGACAGGGACCCAAGAGACCCAGTACTTC
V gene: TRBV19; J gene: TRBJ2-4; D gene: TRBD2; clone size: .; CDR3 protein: CASSIDGAGGRNIQYF; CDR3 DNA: TGTGCCAGTAGTATAGATGGCGCGGGGGGGCGAAACATTCAGTACTTC
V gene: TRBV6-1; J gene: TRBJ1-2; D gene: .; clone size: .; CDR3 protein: CASSEHRSSNYGYTF; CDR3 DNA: TGTGCCAGCAGTGAGCACAGGAGTTCGAACTATGGCTACACCTTC
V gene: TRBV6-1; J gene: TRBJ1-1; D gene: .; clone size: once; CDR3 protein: CASSELTVLVNTEAFF; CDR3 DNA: TGTGCCAGCAGTGAATTGACAGTCCTGGTGAACACTGAAGCTTTCTTT
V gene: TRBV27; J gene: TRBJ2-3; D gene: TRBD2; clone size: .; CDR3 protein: CASSLGLAESDTQYF; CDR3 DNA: TGTGCCAGCAGTTTAGGGCTAGCGGAGTCAGATACGCAGTATTTT
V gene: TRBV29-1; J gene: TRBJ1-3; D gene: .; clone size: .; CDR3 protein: CSGTQGIGNTIYF; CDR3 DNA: TGCAGCGGTACACAGGGAATTGGAAACACCATATATTTT
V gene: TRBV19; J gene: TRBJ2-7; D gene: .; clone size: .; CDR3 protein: CASSSGVNYEQYF; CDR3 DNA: TGTGCCAGTAGTAGCGGGGTGAACTACGAGCAGTACTTC
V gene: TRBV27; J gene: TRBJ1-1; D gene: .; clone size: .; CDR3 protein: CASSFQGTNTEAFF; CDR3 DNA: TGTGCCAGCAGTTTTCAGGGGACGAACACTGAAGCTTTCTTT
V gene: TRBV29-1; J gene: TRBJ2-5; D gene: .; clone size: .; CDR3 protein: CSVEETRAPLTQYF; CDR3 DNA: TGCAGCGTGGAGGAAACCCGGGCACCACTTACCCAGTACTTC
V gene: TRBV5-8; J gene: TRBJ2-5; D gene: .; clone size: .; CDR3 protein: CASSLSGEETQYF; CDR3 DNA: TGTGCCAGCAGCTTGTCAGGGGAAGAGACCCAGTACTTC
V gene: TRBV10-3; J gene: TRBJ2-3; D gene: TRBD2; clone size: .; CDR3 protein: CAIGGGRTDTQYF; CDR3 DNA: TGTGCCATCGGAGGCGGGAGGACGGATACGCAGTATTTT
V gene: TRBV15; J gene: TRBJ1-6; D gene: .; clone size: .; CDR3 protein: CATSRDRDYNSPLHF; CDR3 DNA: TGTGCCACCAGCAGAGATCGGGATTATAATTCACCCCTCCACTTT
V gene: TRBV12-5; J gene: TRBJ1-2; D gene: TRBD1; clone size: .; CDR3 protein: CASAAGGEDGYTF; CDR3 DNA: TGTGCTAGTGCTGCAGGGGGCGAGGATGGCTACACCTTC
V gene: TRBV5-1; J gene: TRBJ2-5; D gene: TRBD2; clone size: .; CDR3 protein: CASSLARGSGRGETQYF; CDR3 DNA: TGCGCCAGCAGCTTGGCCCGCGGTAGCGGGAGAGGCGAGACCCAGTACTTC
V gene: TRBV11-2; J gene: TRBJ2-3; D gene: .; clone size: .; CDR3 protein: CASSPGLWESTDTQYF; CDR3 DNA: TGTGCCAGCAGCCCGGGGTTGTGGGAAAGCACAGATACGCAGTATTTT
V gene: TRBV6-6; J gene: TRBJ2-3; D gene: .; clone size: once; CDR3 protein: CASSQIDTQYF; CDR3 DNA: TGTGCCAGCAGTCAGATTGATACGCAGTATTTT
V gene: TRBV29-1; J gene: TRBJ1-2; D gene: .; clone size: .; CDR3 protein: CSVDDSRGWGGYTF; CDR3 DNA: TGCAGCGTTGATGATTCCAGGGGCTGGGGAGGCTACACCTTC